The rows below give T cell receptor beta chains drawn from one sample of a study of radiation and T cells in renal cell carcinoma. The method was immunoSEQ multiplex PCR; TCRdb's version includes in-frame clones alone and lacks a portion of them. The sample has 100,000 to 150,000 clones; around 81% are singletons. The sequenced sample was blood, obtained from a patient whose treatment included radiotherapy and nephrectomy. Source of these receptors: a man aged 50 to 59 with renal cell carcinoma. Each CDR3 is given with its conserved first and last residue. The D gene is left open where the match is weak. Some rows have no size entry. The others give once, few or many, or a class for an expanded clone.

DNA: TGTGCCAGCACAAGACAGGGGGAATTCTATGGCTACACCTTC; CDR3: CASTRQGEFYGYTF; size: NA; V: TRBV6-5; D: TRBD1; J: TRBJ1-2
DNA: TGTGCCAGCAGCTTAGGCAGCCTCCCTGAAGCTTTCTTT; CDR3: CASSLGSLPEAFF; size: few; V: TRBV11-2; D: NA; J: TRBJ1-1
DNA: TGTGCGAACAGGGGGGCTAATGAAAAACTGTTTTTT; CDR3: CANRGANEKLFF; size: NA; V: TRBV27; D: TRBD1; J: TRBJ1-4
DNA: TGTGCCAGCAGCTCAAGACTAGCGGGAGAGACCCAGTACTTC; CDR3: CASSSRLAGETQYF; size: NA; V: TRBV9; D: TRBD2; J: TRBJ2-5
DNA: TGCAGTGCTAGAGGGGACACTGAAGCTTTCTTT; CDR3: CSARGDTEAFF; size: few; V: TRBV20-1; D: NA; J: TRBJ1-1
DNA: TGCGCCAGCAGCCCCCGGAGTGAAGCAAGCTCCTACAATGAGCAGTTCTTC; CDR3: CASSPRSEASSYNEQFF; size: NA; V: TRBV5-1; D: NA; J: TRBJ2-1
DNA: TGCGCCAGCAGCCGAAACCCCTCCGCAGGGGGCGGATATGGCTACACCTTC; CDR3: CASSRNPSAGGGYGYTF; size: few; V: TRBV4-1; D: TRBD1; J: TRBJ1-2
DNA: TGTGCCAGCAGTGTCGACAGGGGGTTAGTATACGCCGGGGAGCTGTTTTTT; CDR3: CASSVDRGLVYAGELFF; size: NA; V: TRBV2; D: TRBD1; J: TRBJ2-2
DNA: TGTGCCTGGAGTGTGGGAGGTGGATTCACAGATACGCAGTATTTT; CDR3: CAWSVGGGFTDTQYF; size: NA; V: TRBV30; D: NA; J: TRBJ2-3
DNA: TGCGCCAGCAGCTGGGGACCGGTCGGTGCCTACGAGCAGTACTTC; CDR3: CASSWGPVGAYEQYF; size: NA; V: TRBV5-1; D: NA; J: TRBJ2-7
DNA: TGTGCCAGCAGCTTAGTCGGTCCGGAGACCCAGTACTTC; CDR3: CASSLVGPETQYF; size: NA; V: TRBV7-9; D: NA; J: TRBJ2-5
DNA: TGTGCCAGCAGTTCGCGAGGCGTTGGTGAAAAACTGTTTTTT; CDR3: CASSSRGVGEKLFF; size: NA; V: TRBV6-5; D: NA; J: TRBJ1-4
DNA: TGCGCCAGCAGCTTGGCGCGGGACAATGAGCAGTTCTTC; CDR3: CASSLARDNEQFF; size: NA; V: TRBV5-1; D: NA; J: TRBJ2-1
DNA: TGTGCCAGCAGTCTCGGACAGGTGTACGAGCAGTACTTC; CDR3: CASSLGQVYEQYF; size: NA; V: TRBV6-1; D: TRBD1; J: TRBJ2-7
DNA: TGTGCCAGCAGTTCAGGTTCTAGCACAGATACGCAGTATTTT; CDR3: CASSSGSSTDTQYF; size: NA; V: TRBV6-1; D: NA; J: TRBJ2-3
DNA: TGTGCCAGCAGTTTAAATGCAGGGTATAATGGCTACACCTTC; CDR3: CASSLNAGYNGYTF; size: NA; V: TRBV27; D: NA; J: TRBJ1-2
DNA: TGTGCCATCTCTGTAGGGGACAGCAATTACGGCGTGAACACTGAAGCTTTCTTT; CDR3: CAISVGDSNYGVNTEAFF; size: NA; V: TRBV10-3; D: TRBD1; J: TRBJ1-1
DNA: TGCGCCAGCAGTTCTGACAGGGGGCTTGAAGCTTTCTTT; CDR3: CASSSDRGLEAFF; size: few; V: TRBV5-1; D: TRBD1; J: TRBJ1-1
DNA: TGTGCCAGCAGCTTTTTGAACACTGAAGCTTTCTTT; CDR3: CASSFLNTEAFF; size: once; V: TRBV5-8; D: NA; J: TRBJ1-1
DNA: TGTGCCAGCAGCCTAGCGGGAAGTAGTGAGACCCAGTACTTC; CDR3: CASSLAGSSETQYF; size: once; V: TRBV27; D: TRBD2; J: TRBJ2-5
DNA: TGTGCCAGCAGTTTGAACAGCCAATACGAGCAGTACTTC; CDR3: CASSLNSQYEQYF; size: NA; V: TRBV6-5; D: NA; J: TRBJ2-7
DNA: TGTGCCAGCCGTGGAAGAACTCGGACCGGGGAGCTGTTTTTT; CDR3: CASRGRTRTGELFF; size: few; V: TRBV27; D: NA; J: TRBJ2-2
DNA: TGTGCCACCAGCAGAGCCGGACAGTTTTATAGCAATCAGCCCCAGCATTTT; CDR3: CATSRAGQFYSNQPQHF; size: NA; V: TRBV15; D: NA; J: TRBJ1-5
DNA: TGTGCCAGTACCCGTAATAGACTAGCGGGCACAGATACGCAGTATTTT; CDR3: CASTRNRLAGTDTQYF; size: NA; V: TRBV19; D: TRBD2; J: TRBJ2-3
DNA: TGTGCCAGCACCTGGACTAGCGGTAGCACAGATACGCAGTATTTT; CDR3: CASTWTSGSTDTQYF; size: NA; V: TRBV9; D: TRBD2; J: TRBJ2-3
DNA: TGTGCCAGCAGCGTAAAGGATAGCAATCAGCCCCAGCATTTT; CDR3: CASSVKDSNQPQHF; size: once; V: TRBV9; D: NA; J: TRBJ1-5
DNA: TGTGCCTGGAACCCGGGACGGCACACAGATACGCAGTATTTT; CDR3: CAWNPGRHTDTQYF; size: NA; V: TRBV30; D: NA; J: TRBJ2-3
DNA: TGTGCCAGCAGTTACTTTACAGGGCACGTCGCAGATACGCAGTATTTT; CDR3: CASSYFTGHVADTQYF; size: NA; V: TRBV6-5; D: NA; J: TRBJ2-3
DNA: TGTGCCAGCCTCCTGGTGGGAGGGGACAGCTATGGCTACACCTTC; CDR3: CASLLVGGDSYGYTF; size: NA; V: TRBV19; D: TRBD1; J: TRBJ1-2
DNA: TGTGCCAGCAGCTTCCCACTAGCGGGGGGCCGGGGGAACACCGGGGAGCTGTTTTTT; CDR3: CASSFPLAGGRGNTGELFF; size: NA; V: TRBV11-1; D: TRBD2; J: TRBJ2-2
DNA: TGCGCCAGTATGGAGGGGCGGCAGCCCCAGCATTTT; CDR3: CASMEGRQPQHF; size: once; V: TRBV5-1; D: NA; J: TRBJ1-5
DNA: TGTGCCAGCAGCCCTGGACTATTTCGGAGCGAGCAGTACTTC; CDR3: CASSPGLFRSEQYF; size: NA; V: TRBV13; D: NA; J: TRBJ2-7
DNA: TGTGCCAGCTCACCCACAGTTCAAGAGACCCAGTACTTC; CDR3: CASSPTVQETQYF; size: NA; V: TRBV18; D: NA; J: TRBJ2-5
DNA: TGCAGCACGGTAGGCTGGCAATCCCCAGATACGCAGTATTTT; CDR3: CSTVGWQSPDTQYF; size: NA; V: TRBV29-1; D: NA; J: TRBJ2-3